The subject of this entry is one T cell receptor beta chain. This sample stems from a study of PD-1 blockade in mismatch repair-deficient tumors. Per germline, CDR1 SNHLY and CDR2 FYNNEI. V lost 4 bases and J lost 10; bases outside the gene matches: 12. The CDR3 is 16 amino acids. The table came from immunoSEQ multiplex PCR; TCRdb's copy has only in-frame clones and leaves some out. The table records approximately 130,000 clones, approximately 86% of them present only once. The J gene is TRBJ2-1, the V gene TRBV2; TRBD2 matches at 11 bases. The source material was peripheral blood, sampled 44 weeks after starting pembrolizumab. The source is an adult with mismatch repair-deficient cancer. The CDR3 DNA reads TGTGCCAGCAGTGGCCGTCCCGGGACTAGCGGAGGCGAGCAGTTCTTC. Translated, it gives CASSGRPGTSGGEQFF. The full variable domain, its missing parts supplied by reference TRBV2 and TRBJ2-1, is EPEVTQTPSHQVTQMGQEVILRCVPISNHLYFYWYRQILGQKVEFLVSFYNNEISEKSEIFDDQFSVERPDGSNFTLKIRSTKLEDSAMYFCASSGRPGTSGGEQFFGPGTRLTVL.